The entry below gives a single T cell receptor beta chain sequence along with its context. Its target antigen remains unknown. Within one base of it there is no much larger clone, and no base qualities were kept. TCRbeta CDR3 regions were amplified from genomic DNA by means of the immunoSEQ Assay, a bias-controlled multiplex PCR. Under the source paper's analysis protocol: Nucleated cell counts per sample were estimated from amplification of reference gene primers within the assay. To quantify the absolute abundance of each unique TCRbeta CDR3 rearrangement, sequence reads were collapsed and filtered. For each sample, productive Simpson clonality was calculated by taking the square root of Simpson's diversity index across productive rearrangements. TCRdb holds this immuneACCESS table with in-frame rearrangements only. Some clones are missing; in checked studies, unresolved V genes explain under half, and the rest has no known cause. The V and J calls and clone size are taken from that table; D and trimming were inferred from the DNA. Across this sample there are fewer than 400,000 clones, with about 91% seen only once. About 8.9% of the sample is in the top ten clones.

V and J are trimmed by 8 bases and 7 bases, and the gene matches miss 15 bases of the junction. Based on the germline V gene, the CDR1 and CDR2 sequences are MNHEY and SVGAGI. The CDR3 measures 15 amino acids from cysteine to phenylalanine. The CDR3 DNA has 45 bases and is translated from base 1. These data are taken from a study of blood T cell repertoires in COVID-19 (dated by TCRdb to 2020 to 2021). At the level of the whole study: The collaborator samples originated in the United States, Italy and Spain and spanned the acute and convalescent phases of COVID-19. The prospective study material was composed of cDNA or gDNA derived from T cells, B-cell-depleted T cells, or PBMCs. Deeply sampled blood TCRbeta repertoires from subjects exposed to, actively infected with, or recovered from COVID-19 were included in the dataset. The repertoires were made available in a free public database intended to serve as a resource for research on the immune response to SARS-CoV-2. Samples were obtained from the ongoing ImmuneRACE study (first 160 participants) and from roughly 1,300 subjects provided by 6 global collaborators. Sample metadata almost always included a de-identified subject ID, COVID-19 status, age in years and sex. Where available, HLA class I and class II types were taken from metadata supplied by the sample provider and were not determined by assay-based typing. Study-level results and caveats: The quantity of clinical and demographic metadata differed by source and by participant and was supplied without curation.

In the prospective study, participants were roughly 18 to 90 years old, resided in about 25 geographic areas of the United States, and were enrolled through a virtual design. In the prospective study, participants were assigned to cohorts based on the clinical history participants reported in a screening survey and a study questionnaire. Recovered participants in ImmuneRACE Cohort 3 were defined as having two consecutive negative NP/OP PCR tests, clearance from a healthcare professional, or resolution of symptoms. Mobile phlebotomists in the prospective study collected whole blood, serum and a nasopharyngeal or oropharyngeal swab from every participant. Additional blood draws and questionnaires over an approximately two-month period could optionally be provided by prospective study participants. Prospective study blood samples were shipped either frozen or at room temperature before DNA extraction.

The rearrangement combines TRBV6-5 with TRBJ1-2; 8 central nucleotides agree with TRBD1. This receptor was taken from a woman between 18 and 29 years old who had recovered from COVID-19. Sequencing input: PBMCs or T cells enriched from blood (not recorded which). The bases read TGTGCCAGCTCCCCCTCACTCAACAGGGGGACTGGCTACACCTTC. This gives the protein CASSPSLNRGTGYTF.